This TCR beta chain was recovered during a study of T-cell memory formation after mild COVID-19. TCRdb re-called the 5' RACE reads through MiXCR, storing one row per CDR3 protein. Counted here are 250,000 to 300,000 distinct CDR3 sequences, roughly 15% occurring once; the ten biggest clones make up 22%. Germline assignment: CDR1 DFQATT and CDR2 SNEGSKA (reference sequence). V was pared by 3 bases and J by 6 bases, with 4 bases of the junction left unmatched. This CDR3 has 13 amino acids. This clonotype appeared a few times. V is TRBV20-1 and J is TRBJ1-5; 8 bases match TRBD1. Sequencing was carried out using PBMCs or a T cell subset sorted from them (not recorded which). This sequence was found in a man aged 18-30 years who had mild COVID-19 (a few samples of this study predate the infection). Cell type and time point are not known. CDR3: CSASPTGGQPQHF. The DNA of the CDR3 is TGCAGTGCTAGCCCTACAGGGGGTCAGCCCCAGCATTTT.